Below are 15 T cell receptor beta chains sequenced from a single sample in a study of a mutant IDH1 vaccine in newly diagnosed glioma. Time point given: baseline, week 1 (first vaccination visit). Treatment noted: pre-vaccination baseline after standard-of-care therapy. Using immunoSEQ multiplex PCR, the repertoire was profiled, and TCRdb retains in-frame clones only, with some absent. The sample lists tens of thousands of clones, more than 90% occurring once. The sequencing used PBMCs, collected from a glioma patient treated with radiotherapy, temozolomide or both. The receptors here all came from a man in his late teens or twenties with glioma.

This sequence joins TRBV7-2 and TRBJ2-7; D could derive from TRBD1 or TRBD2 (5 bases each). The germline gives CDR1 SGHTA, CDR2 FQGNSA. The V end lost 9 bases, the J end lost 2 bases, and 17 bases lay between the germline ends. The CDR3 consists of 14 residues. CDR3 in DNA: TGTGCCAGTTCCTCCGGGACGGTGCCCTACGAGCAGTACTTC. Protein product: CASSSGTVPYEQYF. Supplemented by reference TRBV7-2 and TRBJ2-7, the full variable domain reads GAGVSQSPSNKVTEKGKDVELRCDPISGHTALYWYRQSLGQGLEFLIYFQGNSAPDKSGLPSDRFSAERTGGSVSTLTIQRTQQEDSAVYLCASSSGTVPYEQYFGPGTRLTVT.

This clone occurred once. V usage is TRBV29-1 and J usage is TRBJ1-1; D is unclear. Between the trimmed V and J ends, which lost 7 bases and 9 bases, there was a span of 15 bases. The germline gives CDR1 SQVTM, CDR2 ANQGSEA. The CDR3 is 11 amino acids. This chain's CDR3 is CSADGPQQAFF. CDR3 coding DNA: TGCAGCGCTGACGGGCCCCAGCAAGCTTTCTTT.

The V call is TRBV28, the J call TRBJ1-1; TRBD1 might be the D (5 bases). The ends were cut back, 2 bases at V and 2 bases at J, with 12 bases in the middle. This CDR3 is built from 15 residues. Per germline, CDR1 MDHEN and CDR2 SYDVKM. This CDR3 is CASSLPTEPNTEAFF. The CDR3 DNA sequence: TGTGCCAGCAGTTTACCGACAGAGCCAAACACTGAAGCTTTCTTT.

CDR3 loop: CASSDTGTGNYGYTF. As DNA, the CDR3 is TGTGCCAGCAGTGACACCGGGACAGGGAACTATGGCTACACCTTC. This chain uses TRBV28 with TRBJ1-2; 9 bases map to TRBD1. Trimming removed 5 bases from V and 2 bases from J; junction bases left unmatched: 6. The CDR3 runs to 15 residues. Germline V gene data show CDR1 as MDHEN and CDR2 as SYDVKM.

V usage is TRBV7-2 and J usage is TRBJ1-2; D perhaps matches TRBD1 (6 bases). The V end was cut by 1 base, the J end by 1 base, with 7 bases between. CDR1 and CDR2 (germline): SGHTA, FQGNSA. There are 14 residues in the CDR3. The CDR3 region is CASSLGTVNYGYTF. The CDR3 nucleotides are TGTGCCAGCAGCTTAGGGACAGTTAACTATGGCTACACCTTC.

The chain joins TRBV7-2 to TRBJ1-4, with 7 bases aligning to TRBD1. This CDR3 is 15 amino acids long. Germline CDR1 and CDR2: SGHTA and FQGNSA. The junction had 9 bases not matched to a gene; V was cut back by 5 bases and J by 6 bases. This chain's CDR3 is CASSPDTGQYEKLFF. As DNA, the CDR3 is TGTGCCAGCAGCCCAGACACGGGACAGTATGAAAAACTGTTTTTT.

This clone was recorded once. The rearrangement joins TRBV7-2 to TRBJ1-2; TRBD1 might be the D (5 bases). Per the germline V gene, CDR1 is SGHTA and CDR2 is FQGNSA. CDR3 length equals 16 residues. The V and J ends lost 6 bases and 8 bases respectively, with 25 bases between them. The CDR3 spells CASRQVGVREEEGYTF. CDR3 coding DNA: TGTGCCAGCAGACAAGTTGGGGTCAGGGAAGAGGAGGGCTACACCTTC.

The rearrangement links TRBV29-1 to TRBJ1-1, with D maybe TRBD1 (6 bases). Trimming took 7 bases from V and 1 from J, leaving 13 bases between them. Looked up from germline, CDR1 is SQVTM and CDR2 is ANQGSEA. The CDR3 sequence is 13 residues long. CDR3 protein: CSAIQGTNTEAFF. CDR3 nucleotide sequence: TGCAGCGCCATACAGGGAACGAACACTGAAGCTTTCTTT.

The rearrangement links TRBV9 to TRBJ2-3, with D possibly called TRBD1 or TRBD2 (7 bases each). This CDR3 has 18 residues. Germline V CDR1 and CDR2: SGDLS, YYNGEE. V was cut by 5 bases and J by 6 bases, with 28 bases left in between. Written as DNA, the CDR3 is TGTGCCAGCAGTCCGAGGGGGCTAGCGGATTTCGCAGAGGATACGCAGTATTTT. It yields the protein CASSPRGLADFAEDTQYF.

The chain has TRBV10-2 and TRBJ2-2; no reliable D call. Germline V gene data show CDR1 as WSHSY and CDR2 as SAAADI. Trimming cost V 5 bases and J 0 bases, with 1 base left between them. There are 12 residues in the CDR3. The CDR3 here is CASSSNTGELFF. CDR3 DNA sequence: TGCGCCAGCAGTTCGAACACCGGGGAGCTGTTTTTT.

V and J are TRBV30 and TRBJ1-3; D possibly corresponds to TRBD1 (6 bases). Germline V gives CDR1 GTSNPN, CDR2 SVGIG (reference sequence). V was clipped by 8 bases and J by 4 bases, with 27 bases between them. The CDR3 loop spans 17 amino acids. This chain's CDR3 is CAGKAGGSQGGGNTIYF. In DNA form, the CDR3 reads TGTGCCGGGAAAGCCGGGGGCTCACAGGGAGGCGGAAACACCATATATTTT.

This chain connects TRBV6-5 to TRBJ1-5; the match to TRBD1 covers 7 bases. This CDR3 has 14 residues. Germline-derived CDR1 and CDR2 are MNHEY and SVGAGI. Trimming cost V 6 bases and J 1 base; bases outside gene matches: 3. CDR3 coding DNA: TGTGCCAGCAGCCCAGGGGGAAGCAATCAGCCCCAGCATTTT. This sequence encodes CASSPGGSNQPQHF.

This clone is a singleton in its sample. The gene calls are TRBV5-1 and TRBJ1-1, with D hard to call. The CDR3 loop spans 13 amino acids. Trimming shortened V by 6 bases and J by 1 base, and 10 bases separated the two germline ends. CDR1 and CDR2 from the germline V gene are SGHRS and YFSETQ. DNA for the CDR3: TGCGCCAGCATTGGTCCGACGAACACTGAAGCTTTCTTT. It encodes CASIGPTNTEAFF.

The rearrangement joins TRBV5-6 to TRBJ2-7; 9 bases agree with TRBD2. The V gene end was trimmed by 3 bases and the J gene end by 3 bases; junction bases not matched to a gene: 4. This CDR3 spans 14 amino acids. Germline assignment: CDR1 SGHDT and CDR2 YYEEEE. CDR3 sequence reads: CASSWAGGIYEQYF. The CDR3 DNA follows: TGTGCCAGCAGCTGGGCGGGAGGGATCTACGAGCAGTACTTC.

The chain has TRBV10-3 and TRBJ2-5, with 10 bases lining up with TRBD2. Trimming took 0 bases from V and 5 from J; bases not matched to a gene: 15. The CDR3 runs to 19 residues. The germline V gene has CDR1 ENHRY and CDR2 SYGVKD. The CDR3 DNA is TGTGCCATCAGTGAGTCGCCCCTAGCGGGAGTTGGTGGGACGGAGACCCAGTACTTC. Amino acids: CAISESPLAGVGGTETQYF.